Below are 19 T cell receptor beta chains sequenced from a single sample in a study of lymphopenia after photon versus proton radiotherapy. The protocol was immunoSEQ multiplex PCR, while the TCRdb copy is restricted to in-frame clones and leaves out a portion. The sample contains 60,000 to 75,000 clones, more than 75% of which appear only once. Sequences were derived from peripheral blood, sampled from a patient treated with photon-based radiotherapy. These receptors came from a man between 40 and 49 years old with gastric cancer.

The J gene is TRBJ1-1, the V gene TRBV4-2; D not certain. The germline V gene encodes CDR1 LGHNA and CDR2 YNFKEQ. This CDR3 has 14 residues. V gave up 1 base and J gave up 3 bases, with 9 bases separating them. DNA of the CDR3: TGTGCCAGCAGCCAAGTGGAACTTGACACTGAAGCTTTCTTT. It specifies CASSQVELDTEAFF.

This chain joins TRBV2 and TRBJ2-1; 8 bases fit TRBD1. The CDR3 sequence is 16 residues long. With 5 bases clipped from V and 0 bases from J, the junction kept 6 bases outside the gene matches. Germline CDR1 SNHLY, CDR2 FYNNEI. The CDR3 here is CASSLLQGGSYNEQFF. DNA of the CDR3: TGTGCCAGCAGTCTACTACAGGGGGGCTCCTACAATGAGCAGTTCTTC. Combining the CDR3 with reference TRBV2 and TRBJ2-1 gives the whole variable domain EPEVTQTPSHQVTQMGQEVILRCVPISNHLYFYWYRQILGQKVEFLVSFYNNEISEKSEIFDDQFSVERPDGSNFTLKIRSTKLEDSAMYFCASSLLQGGSYNEQFFGPGTRLTVL.

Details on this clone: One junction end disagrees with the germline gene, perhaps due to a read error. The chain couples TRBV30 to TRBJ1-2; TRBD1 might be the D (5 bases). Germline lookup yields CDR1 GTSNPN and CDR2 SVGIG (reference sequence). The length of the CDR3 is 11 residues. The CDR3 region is CASSGGMGYTF. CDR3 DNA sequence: TGTGCCTCGAGTGGGGGGATGGGCTACACCTTC.

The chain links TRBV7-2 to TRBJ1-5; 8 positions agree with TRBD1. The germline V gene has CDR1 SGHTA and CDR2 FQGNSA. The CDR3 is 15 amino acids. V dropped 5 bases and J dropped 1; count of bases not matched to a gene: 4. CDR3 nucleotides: TGTGCCAGCAGCCAACAGGGGGGAAGCAATCAGCCCCAGCATTTT. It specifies CASSQQGGSNQPQHF.

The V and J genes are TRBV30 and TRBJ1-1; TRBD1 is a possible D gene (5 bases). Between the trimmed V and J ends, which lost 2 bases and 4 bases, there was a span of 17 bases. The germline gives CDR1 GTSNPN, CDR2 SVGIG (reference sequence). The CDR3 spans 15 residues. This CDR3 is CAWSSEGGASTEAFF. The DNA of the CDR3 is TGTGCCTGGAGTTCGGAGGGAGGGGCGAGCACTGAAGCTTTCTTT. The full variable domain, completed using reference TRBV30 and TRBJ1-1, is SQTIHQWPATLVQPVGSPLSLECTVEGTSNPNLYWYRQAAGRGLQLLFYSVGIGQISSEVPQNLSASRPQDRQFILSSKKLLLSDSGFYLCAWSSEGGASTEAFFGQGTRLTVV.

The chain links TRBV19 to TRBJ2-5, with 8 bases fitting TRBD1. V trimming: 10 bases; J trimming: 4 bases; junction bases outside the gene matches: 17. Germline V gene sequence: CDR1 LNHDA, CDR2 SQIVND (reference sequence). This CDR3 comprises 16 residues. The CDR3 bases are TGTGCCACCTCCCCGGTCCAGGGGGCTAGGGGAGAGACCCAGTACTTC. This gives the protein CATSPVQGARGETQYF.

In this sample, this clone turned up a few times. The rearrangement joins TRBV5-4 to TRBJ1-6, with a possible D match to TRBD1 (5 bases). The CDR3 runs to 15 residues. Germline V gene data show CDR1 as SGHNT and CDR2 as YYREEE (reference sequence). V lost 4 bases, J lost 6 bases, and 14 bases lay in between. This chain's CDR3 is CASSRQGWGNSPLHF. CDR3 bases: TGTGCCAGCAGCCGGCAGGGATGGGGTAATTCACCCCTCCACTTT.

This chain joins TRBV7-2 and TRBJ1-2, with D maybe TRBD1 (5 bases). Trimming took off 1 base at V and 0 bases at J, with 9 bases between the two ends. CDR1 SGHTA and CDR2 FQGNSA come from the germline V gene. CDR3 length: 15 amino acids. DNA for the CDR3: TGTGCCAGCAGCTTAGGCAGGGACGCTAACTATGGCTACACCTTC. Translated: CASSLGRDANYGYTF.

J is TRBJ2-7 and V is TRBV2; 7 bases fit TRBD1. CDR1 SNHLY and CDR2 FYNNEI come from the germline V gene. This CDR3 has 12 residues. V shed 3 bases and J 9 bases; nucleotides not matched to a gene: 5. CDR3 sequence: CASSEGQQSQYF. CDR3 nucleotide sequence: TGTGCCAGCAGTGAGGGACAGCAGTCGCAGTACTTC. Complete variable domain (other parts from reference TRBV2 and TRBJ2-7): EPEVTQTPSHQVTQMGQEVILRCVPISNHLYFYWYRQILGQKVEFLVSFYNNEISEKSEIFDDQFSVERPDGSNFTLKIRSTKLEDSAMYFCASSEGQQSQYFGPGTRLTVT.

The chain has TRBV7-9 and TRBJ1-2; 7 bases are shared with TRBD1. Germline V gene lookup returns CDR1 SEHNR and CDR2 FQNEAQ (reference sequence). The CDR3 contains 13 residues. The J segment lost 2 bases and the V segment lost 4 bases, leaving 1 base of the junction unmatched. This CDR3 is CASSSRGNYGYTF. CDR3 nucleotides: TGTGCCAGCAGCTCCAGGGGGAACTATGGCTACACCTTC. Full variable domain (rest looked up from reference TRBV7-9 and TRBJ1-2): DTGVSQNPRHKITKRGQNVTFRCDPISEHNRLYWYRQTLGQGPEFLTYFQNEAQLEKSRLLSDRFSAERPKGSFSTLEIQRTEQGDSAMYLCASSSRGNYGYTFGSGTRLTVV.

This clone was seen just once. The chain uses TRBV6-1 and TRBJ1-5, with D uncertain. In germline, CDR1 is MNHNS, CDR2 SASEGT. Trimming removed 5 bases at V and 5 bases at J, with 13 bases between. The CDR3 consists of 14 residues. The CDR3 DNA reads TGTGCCAGCAGTCTACTTGACGGTGATCAGCCCCAGCATTTT. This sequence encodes CASSLLDGDQPQHF.

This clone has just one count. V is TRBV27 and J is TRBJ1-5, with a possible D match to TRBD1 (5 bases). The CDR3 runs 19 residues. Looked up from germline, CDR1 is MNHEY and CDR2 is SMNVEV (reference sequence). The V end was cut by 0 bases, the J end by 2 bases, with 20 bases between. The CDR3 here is CASSLSGLGREEGNQPQHF. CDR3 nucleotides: TGTGCCAGCAGTTTATCGGGGTTGGGCAGGGAGGAAGGCAATCAGCCCCAGCATTTT.

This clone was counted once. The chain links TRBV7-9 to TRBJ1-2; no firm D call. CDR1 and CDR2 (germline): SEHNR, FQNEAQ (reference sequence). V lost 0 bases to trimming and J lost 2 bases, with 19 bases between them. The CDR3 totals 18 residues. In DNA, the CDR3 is TGTGCCAGCAGCTTAGCGGAAGGCGAGCCAAGGAGAAACTATGGCTACACCTTC. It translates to CASSLAEGEPRRNYGYTF. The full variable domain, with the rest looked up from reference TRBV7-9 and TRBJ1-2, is DTGVSQNPRHKITKRGQNVTFRCDPISEHNRLYWYRQTLGQGPEFLTYFQNEAQLEKSRLLSDRFSAERPKGSFSTLEIQRTEQGDSAMYLCASSLAEGEPRRNYGYTFGSGTRLTVV.

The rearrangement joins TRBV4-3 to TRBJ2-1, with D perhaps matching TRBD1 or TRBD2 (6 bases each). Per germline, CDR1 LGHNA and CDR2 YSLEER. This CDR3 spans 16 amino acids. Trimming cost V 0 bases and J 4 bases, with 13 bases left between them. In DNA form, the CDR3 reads TGCGCCAGCAGCCAAGACCCGGGGGCCAGGTACAATGAGCAGTTCTTC. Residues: CASSQDPGARYNEQFF.

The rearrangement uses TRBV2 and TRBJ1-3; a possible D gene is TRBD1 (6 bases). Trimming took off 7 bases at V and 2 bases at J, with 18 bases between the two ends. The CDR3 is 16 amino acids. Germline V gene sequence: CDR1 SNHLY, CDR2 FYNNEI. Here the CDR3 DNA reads TGTGCCAGCACGTTAGGTCAGGGGCGCCCTGGAAACACCATATATTTT. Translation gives CASTLGQGRPGNTIYF.

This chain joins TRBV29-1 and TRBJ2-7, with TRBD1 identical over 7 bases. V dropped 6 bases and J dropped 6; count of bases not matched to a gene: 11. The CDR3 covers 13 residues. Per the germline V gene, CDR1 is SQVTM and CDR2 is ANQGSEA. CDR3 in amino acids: CSVEKTGPGEQYF. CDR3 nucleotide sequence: TGCAGCGTGGAAAAGACAGGGCCAGGCGAGCAGTACTTC.

CDR3 sequence (DNA): TGTGCCAGCAGCCTCAGGGGAAGCTCTGGGGCCAACGTCCTGACTTTC. Translated: CASSLRGSSGANVLTF. V is TRBV9 and J is TRBJ2-6, with D tentatively TRBD1 (6 bases). The CDR3 totals 16 residues. The germline V gene has CDR1 SGDLS and CDR2 YYNGEE. V lost 4 bases to trimming and J lost 0 bases, with 11 bases between them.

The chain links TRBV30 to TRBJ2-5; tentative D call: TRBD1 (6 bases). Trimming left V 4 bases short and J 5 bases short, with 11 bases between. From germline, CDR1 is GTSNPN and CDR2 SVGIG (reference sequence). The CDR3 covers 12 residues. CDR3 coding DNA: TGTGCCTGGAAGGAAAGGGGGGAGACCCAGTACTTC. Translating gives CAWKERGETQYF.

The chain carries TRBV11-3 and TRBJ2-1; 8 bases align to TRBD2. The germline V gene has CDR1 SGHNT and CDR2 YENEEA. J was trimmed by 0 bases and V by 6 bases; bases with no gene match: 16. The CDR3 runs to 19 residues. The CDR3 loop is CASSPKSWLAGSSYNEQFF. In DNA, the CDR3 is TGTGCCAGCAGTCCTAAGTCTTGGTTAGCGGGGAGCTCCTACAATGAGCAGTTCTTC. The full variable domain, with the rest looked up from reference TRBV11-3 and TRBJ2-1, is EAGVVQSPRYKIIEKKQPVAFWCNPISGHNTLYWYLQNLGQGPELLIRYENEEAVDDSQLPKDRFSAERLKGVDSTLKIQPAELGDSAVYLCASSPKSWLAGSSYNEQFFGPGTRLTVL.